These 13 T cell receptor beta chains originate from one sample sequenced in a study of blood T cells in healthy people across ages (dated by TCRdb to between 2014 and 2017). The library was obtained by 5' RACE. Sequencer: Illumina HiSeq 2500. The second PCR ran for roughly 7 to 12 cycles and used a J-beta primer mix along with a sample-barcoded 5' primer. Clones were called with MiXCR by TCRdb after fastp trimmed the public reads at Q25, and only in-frame beta chains were retained. Rows with one shared CDR3 protein collapse into an entry with the most common genes and DNA. The table for this sample lists about 1.8 million distinct CDR3 sequences; approximately 50% of them were counted only once. The ten most abundant clones make up more than 2% of the sample. The sequencing input was blood. The receptors were sampled from a woman aged 40 to 55 in good health.

This sequence joins TRBV25-1 and TRBJ1-6, with D hard to call. Germline V gene lookup returns CDR1 MGHDK and CDR2 SYGVNS. Deletions cut 1 base from V and 10 bases from J, with 8 bases between. The CDR3 runs to 13 residues. CDR3 protein: CASSELGYSPLHF. The CDR3 nucleotides read TGTGCCAGCAGTGAATTGGGTTACTCACCCCTCCACTTT.

The chain couples TRBV4-2 to TRBJ2-5; 11 bases line up with TRBD2. CDR3 length equals 16 residues. Germline CDR1 and CDR2: LGHNA and YNFKEQ. J lost 11 bases, V lost 1 base, and 12 bases had no gene match. The CDR3 here is CASSQGLAGRGDEQYF. The CDR3 DNA sequence: TGTGCCAGCAGCCAAGGACTAGCGGGGAGGGGGGATGAGCAGTACTTC.

V gene TRBV20-1 combines with J gene TRBJ1-2; tentatively, D is TRBD1 (5 bases). Trimming shortened V by 3 bases and J by 3 bases, and 14 bases separated the two germline ends. The CDR3 consists of 14 residues. Germline CDR1 DFQATT, CDR2 SNEGSKA (reference sequence). The CDR3 protein is CSASRQTGDYGYTF. CDR3 nucleotides: TGCAGTGCTAGCCGGCAAACAGGAGACTATGGCTACACCTTC.

This clonotype was detected a few times. The chain carries TRBV7-6 and TRBJ1-6, with a possible D match to TRBD1 (5 bases). The CDR3 consists of 13 residues. Germline-derived CDR1 and CDR2 are SGHVS and FNYEAQ. V was trimmed by 4 bases and J by 15 bases, leaving 16 bases between them. In DNA form, the CDR3 reads TGTGCCAGCAGCTCCCTGGGGGATCTGCGCCTCCACTTT. This codes for CASSSLGDLRLHF.

The chain combines TRBV5-5 with TRBJ2-7; TRBD1 matches 7 bases. The DNA matches TRBJ2-5 better at its end, which makes the J call doubtful. Germline lookup yields CDR1 SGHKS and CDR2 YYEKEE (reference sequence). The CDR3 has 13 amino acids. The CDR3 nucleotides are TGTGCCAGCAGCTGGGGGACAGCGGAGACCCAGTACTTC. It translates to CASSWGTAETQYF.

CDR3 amino acids: CASSPGPIDTQYF. The CDR3 bases are TGCGCCAGCAGCCCCGGACCAATAGATACGCAGTATTTT. The chain recombines TRBV5-1 with TRBJ2-3; no reliable D call. V lost 4 bases to trimming and J lost 5 bases, with 11 bases between them. The CDR3 is made up of 13 amino acids. Germline loops: CDR1 SGHRS, CDR2 YFSETQ.

This chain joins TRBV20-1 and TRBJ2-5, with 7 nucleotides matching TRBD1. Germline CDR1 DFQATT, CDR2 SNEGSKA (reference sequence). CDR3 length equals 14 residues. CDR3 loop: CSANWDSLQETQYF. In DNA, the CDR3 is TGCAGCGCAAATTGGGACAGTTTACAAGAGACCCAGTACTTC.

The V and J genes are TRBV7-2 and TRBJ2-3; D not certain. This CDR3 comprises 13 residues. Germline V gene data show CDR1 as SGHTA and CDR2 as FQGNSA. Trimming cost V 5 bases and J 6 bases, with 12 bases left between them. The CDR3 spells CASSPNAYDTQYF. Here the CDR3 DNA reads TGTGCCAGCAGCCCGAACGCTTACGATACGCAGTATTTT.

The chain is built from TRBV7-2 and TRBJ2-1; a weak D match, TRBD2 (6 bases). The V end was cut by 5 bases, the J end by 9 bases, with 14 bases between. CDR1 SGHTA and CDR2 FQGNSA come from the germline V gene. The CDR3 spans 13 residues. Here the CDR3 reads CASSTRTIFEQFF. The CDR3 DNA reads as TGTGCCAGCAGCACCCGGACTATCTTTGAGCAGTTCTTC.

About this clonotype: A read error may be the cause here, since a much bigger clone is one base away. V usage is TRBV29-1 and J usage is TRBJ2-3, with a possible D match to TRBD2 (6 bases). Germline V gene lookup returns CDR1 SQVTM and CDR2 ANQGSEA. This CDR3 has 11 residues. Trimming took off 7 bases at V and 8 bases at J, with 13 bases between the two ends. CDR3: CSALVGGTQYF. The CDR3 region has the DNA TGCAGCGCCCTCGTCGGGGGTACGCAGTATTTT.

Turning to this clonotype: The junction departs from the called germline gene at one end, perhaps through a read error. The chain is built from TRBV5-1 and TRBJ1-6; TRBD1 aligns across 8 bases. The CDR3 runs 14 residues. In germline, CDR1 is SGHRS, CDR2 YFSETQ. CDR3 sequence: CASSYGQGNSPPHF. The CDR3 DNA reads as TGCGCCAGCAGCTATGGACAGGGTAATTCACCCCCCCACTTT.

J is TRBJ2-1 and V is TRBV15; 12 nucleotides match TRBD2. V shed 2 bases and J 7 bases; nucleotides not matched to a gene: 9. This CDR3 contains 17 residues. Per the germline V gene, CDR1 is LNHNV and CDR2 is YYDKDF (reference sequence). CDR3: CATSRLLLAGGGNEQFF. DNA of the CDR3: TGTGCCACCAGCAGACTCTTACTAGCGGGGGGAGGGAATGAGCAGTTCTTC.

This clonotype appeared a few times. This sequence joins TRBV7-2 and TRBJ2-2; D gene uncertain. The V gene's germline CDR1 is SGHTA and CDR2 FQGNSA. The CDR3 consists of 12 residues. Trimming removed 6 bases from V and 0 bases from J, with 2 bases in between. CDR3 region: CASRTNTGELFF. DNA of the CDR3: TGTGCCAGCAGGACGAACACCGGGGAGCTGTTTTTT.